The present T cell receptor (beta chain) was sequenced within a study of radiation and T cells in renal cell carcinoma. The CDR3 has 16 amino acids. After removal of 2 bases from V and 4 bases from J, the junction contained 10 bases not matched to a gene. Germline-derived CDR1 and CDR2 are MNHNS and SASEGT. Measured with immunoSEQ multiplex PCR; TCRdb has only the in-frame clones, and not every one. The data show about 130,000 clones, approximately 78% seen once. As to time point: blood 2 weeks post-SBRT. Treatment: 15 Gy SBRT to primary tumor, nephrectomy 4 weeks later. The clonotype originates from a woman aged 60-75 years with renal cell carcinoma. The chain has TRBV6-1 and TRBJ1-1; 7 positions match TRBD1. The sequencing used blood, collected from a patient whose treatment included radiotherapy and nephrectomy. This CDR3 is CASSESVGGGFTEAFF. The CDR3 region has the DNA TGTGCCAGCAGTGAATCTGTAGGAGGGGGCTTCACTGAAGCTTTCTTT.